The rows below give T cell receptor beta chains drawn from one sample of a study of OX40 agonist ivuxolimab in advanced cancers. Profiled with immunoSEQ multiplex PCR; TCRdb holds only in-frame clones, not every one. This sample has approximately 77,000 clones, with about four fifths found just once. This specimen was CD4+ or CD8+ T cells sorted from blood, taken in a trial of the OX40 agonist ivuxolimab. The receptors here all came from an adult with an advanced solid tumor such as melanoma, head and neck, liver or kidney cancer. The CDR3 runs from the conserved cysteine through the conserved F or W. Each record gives: CDR3 protein, CDR3 DNA, J gene, D gene, V gene, clone size. A D gene is named only where the DNA matches it firmly. Clone sizes are given selectively: once, few, many, or a class where the clone is expanded.

CASRAGLAESSYNEQFF	TGTGCCAGCAGGGCCGGCCTAGCGGAGAGCTCCTACAATGAGCAGTTCTTC	TRBJ2-1	TRBD2	TRBV7-9	NA
CASGERSGYEQYF	TGTGCCAGCGGGGAAAGAAGCGGCTACGAGCAGTACTTC	TRBJ2-7	NA	TRBV25-1	NA
CASSLVFSGANVLTF	TGCGCCAGCAGCTTGGTCTTCTCTGGGGCCAACGTCCTGACTTTC	TRBJ2-6	NA	TRBV5-1	NA
CAWSVLGGKGYTF	TGTGCCTGGAGTGTACTAGGAGGGAAGGGCTACACCTTC	TRBJ1-2	NA	TRBV30	NA
CASSRTGGAMNTEAFF	TGTGCCAGCAGCCGGACAGGGGGCGCCATGAACACTGAAGCTTTCTTT	TRBJ1-1	TRBD1	TRBV2	NA
CASSARGGNQPQHF	TGTGCCAGCAGTGCCAGGGGTGGCAATCAGCCCCAGCATTTT	TRBJ1-5	NA	TRBV2	NA
CASSSPGGFITYEQYF	TGCGCCAGCAGCTCTCCTGGGGGTTTCATTACCTACGAGCAGTACTTC	TRBJ2-7	NA	TRBV5-1	NA
CASSLDPTDTGRYGYTF	TGTGCCAGCAGTTTAGACCCCACTGATACAGGGCGCTATGGCTACACCTTC	TRBJ1-2	NA	TRBV28	NA
CASSVRGQETQYF	TGCGCCAGCAGCGTCAGGGGGCAAGAGACCCAGTACTTC	TRBJ2-5	TRBD1	TRBV5-1	NA
CAISEGNQPQHF	TGTGCCATCAGTGAGGGAAATCAGCCCCAGCATTTT	TRBJ1-5	NA	TRBV10-3	NA
CASTAGGSYNEQFF	TGTGCCAGCACAGCGGGGGGTAGTTACAATGAGCAGTTCTTC	TRBJ2-1	TRBD2	TRBV6-5	NA
CASSPRTGRNTIYF	TGTGCCAGCAGCCCCCGGACAGGAAGAAACACCATATATTTT	TRBJ1-3	TRBD1	TRBV11-2	NA
CASSLVGTDYGYTF	TGCGCCAGCAGCTTGGTTGGGACAGACTATGGCTACACCTTC	TRBJ1-2	TRBD1	TRBV5-1	NA
CASSPARDRDNEQFF	TGTGCCAGCTCACCTGCCCGGGACAGGGACAATGAGCAGTTCTTC	TRBJ2-1	TRBD1	TRBV18	NA
CASSRREGGRTEAFF	TGTGCCAGCAGTCGAAGAGAAGGGGGTCGCACTGAAGCTTTCTTT	TRBJ1-1	NA	TRBV6-5	NA
CASSRYPKRDQPQHF	TGTGCCAGCAGCCGGTACCCGAAAAGGGATCAGCCCCAGCATTTT	TRBJ1-5	NA	TRBV6-5	NA
CASSFRRSYEQYF	TGTGCCAGCAGTTTTAGACGATCCTACGAGCAGTACTTC	TRBJ2-7	NA	TRBV27	NA
CASSDTGRAGTF	TGTGCCAGCAGTGACACGGGCAGGGCTGGCACCTTC	TRBJ1-2	NA	TRBV2	few
CASQRITNYGYTF	TGTGCCAGCCAGCGGATAACTAACTATGGCTACACCTTC	TRBJ1-2	NA	TRBV28	NA
CASSLDGYGYTF	TGTGCCAGCAGCTTGGACGGCTATGGCTACACCTTC	TRBJ1-2	NA	TRBV5-4	few